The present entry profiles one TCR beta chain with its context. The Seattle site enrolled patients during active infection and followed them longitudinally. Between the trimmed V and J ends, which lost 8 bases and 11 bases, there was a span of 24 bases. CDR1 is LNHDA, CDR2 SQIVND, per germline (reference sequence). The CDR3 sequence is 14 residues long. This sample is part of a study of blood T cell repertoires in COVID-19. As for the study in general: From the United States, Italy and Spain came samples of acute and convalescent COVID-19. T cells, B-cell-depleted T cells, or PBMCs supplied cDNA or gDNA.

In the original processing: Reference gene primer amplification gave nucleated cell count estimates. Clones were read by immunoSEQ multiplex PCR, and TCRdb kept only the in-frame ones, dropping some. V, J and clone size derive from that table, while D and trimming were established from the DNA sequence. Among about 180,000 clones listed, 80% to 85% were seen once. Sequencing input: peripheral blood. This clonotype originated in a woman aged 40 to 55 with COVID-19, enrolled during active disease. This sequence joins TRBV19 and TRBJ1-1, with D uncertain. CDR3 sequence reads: CASAEGGSLPGAFF. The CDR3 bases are TGTGCCAGTGCCGAGGGAGGCAGCCTCCCCGGGGCTTTCTTT.